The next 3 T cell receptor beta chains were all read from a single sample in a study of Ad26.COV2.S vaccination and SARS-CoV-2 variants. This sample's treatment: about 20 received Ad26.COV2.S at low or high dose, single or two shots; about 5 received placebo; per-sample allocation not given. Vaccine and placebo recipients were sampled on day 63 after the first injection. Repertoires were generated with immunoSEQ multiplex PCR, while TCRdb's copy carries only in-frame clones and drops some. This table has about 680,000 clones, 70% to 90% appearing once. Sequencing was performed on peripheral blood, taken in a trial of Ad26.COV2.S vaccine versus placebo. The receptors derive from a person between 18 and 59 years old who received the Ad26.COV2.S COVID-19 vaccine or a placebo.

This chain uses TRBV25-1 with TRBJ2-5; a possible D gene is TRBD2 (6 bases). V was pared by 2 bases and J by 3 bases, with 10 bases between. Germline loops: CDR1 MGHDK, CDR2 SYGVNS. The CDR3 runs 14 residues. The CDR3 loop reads CASSEARGKETQYF. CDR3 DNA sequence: TGTGCCAGCAGTGAAGCCCGGGGGAAAGAGACCCAGTACTTC. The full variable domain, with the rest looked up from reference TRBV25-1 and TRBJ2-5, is EADIYQTPRYLVIGTGKKITLECSQTMGHDKMYWYQQDPGMELHLIHYSYGVNSTEKGDLSSESTVSRIRTEHFPLTLESARPSHTSQYLCASSEARGKETQYFGPGTRLLVL.

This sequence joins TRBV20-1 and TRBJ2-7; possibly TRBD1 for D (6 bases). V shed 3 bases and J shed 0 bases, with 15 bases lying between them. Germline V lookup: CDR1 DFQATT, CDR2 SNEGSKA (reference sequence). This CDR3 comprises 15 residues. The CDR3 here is CSASTRDISSYEQYF. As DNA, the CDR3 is TGCAGTGCTAGTACACGGGACATATCCTCCTACGAGCAGTACTTC.

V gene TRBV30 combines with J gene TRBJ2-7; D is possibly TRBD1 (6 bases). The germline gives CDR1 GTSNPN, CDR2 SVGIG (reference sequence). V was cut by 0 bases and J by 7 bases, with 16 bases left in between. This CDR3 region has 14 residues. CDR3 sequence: CAWSVQGPLGEQYF. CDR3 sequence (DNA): TGTGCCTGGAGTGTCCAGGGGCCTCTGGGGGAGCAGTACTTC.